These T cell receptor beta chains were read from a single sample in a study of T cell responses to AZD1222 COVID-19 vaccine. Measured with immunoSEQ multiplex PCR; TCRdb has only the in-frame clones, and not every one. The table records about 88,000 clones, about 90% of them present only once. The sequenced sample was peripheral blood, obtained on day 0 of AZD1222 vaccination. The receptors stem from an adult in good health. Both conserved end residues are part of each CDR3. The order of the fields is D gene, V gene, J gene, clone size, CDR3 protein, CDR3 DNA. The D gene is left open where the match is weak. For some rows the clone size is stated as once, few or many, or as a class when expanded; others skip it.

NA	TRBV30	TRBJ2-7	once	CAWSVRGQKYTYEQYF	TGTGCCTGGAGTGTACGAGGACAGAAGTACACCTACGAGCAGTACTTC
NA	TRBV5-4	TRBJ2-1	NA	CASSTDSREQFF	TGTGCCAGCAGCACGGACAGTCGTGAGCAGTTCTTC
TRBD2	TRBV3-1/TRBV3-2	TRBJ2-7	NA	CASSFGTSGSYEQYF	TGTGCCAGCAGCTTCGGGACTAGCGGGAGCTACGAGCAGTACTTC
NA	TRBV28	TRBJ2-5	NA	CASSPGHWGLETQYF	TGTGCCAGCAGCCCGGGACACTGGGGGTTAGAGACCCAGTACTTC
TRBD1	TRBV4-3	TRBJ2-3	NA	CASSQLTREGDRAVYF	TGCGCCAGCAGCCAACTAACTCGTGAGGGGGACAGGGCGGTGTATTTT
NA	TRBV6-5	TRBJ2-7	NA	CASTGYMANEQYF	TGTGCCAGCACAGGTTATATGGCGAACGAGCAGTACTTC
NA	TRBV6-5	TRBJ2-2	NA	CASSLRVPWAGELFF	TGTGCCAGCAGTCTACGGGTGCCCTGGGCCGGGGAGCTGTTTTTT
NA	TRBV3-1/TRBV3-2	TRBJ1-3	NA	CASSQDLLGASGNTIYF	TGTGCCAGCAGCCAAGACCTCCTTGGGGCATCTGGAAACACCATATATTTT
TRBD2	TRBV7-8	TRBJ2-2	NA	CASSYRSGAPNTGELFF	TGTGCCAGCAGCTACCGGAGCGGGGCCCCGAACACCGGGGAGCTGTTTTTT
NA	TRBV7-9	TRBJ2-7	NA	CASSLGGSTYEQYF	TGTGCCAGCAGCTTAGGGGGCTCAACCTACGAGCAGTACTTC
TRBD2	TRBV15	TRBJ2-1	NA	CATSRDRDYSYNEQFF	TGTGCCACCAGCAGGGACCGGGACTACTCCTACAATGAGCAGTTCTTC
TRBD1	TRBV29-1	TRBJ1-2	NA	CSVGDINSGTGRNYGYTF	TGCAGCGTTGGGGACATAAATTCCGGGACAGGGAGAAACTATGGCTACACCTTC
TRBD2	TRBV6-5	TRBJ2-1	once	CASSLSSGTFNEQFF	TGTGCCAGCAGTTTGTCGAGCGGGACCTTCAATGAGCAGTTCTTC
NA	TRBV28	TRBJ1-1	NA	CASMTRGTEAFF	TGTGCCAGCATGACTAGAGGCACTGAAGCTTTCTTT
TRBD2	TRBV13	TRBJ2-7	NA	CASSSATSGFYEQYF	TGTGCCAGCAGCTCGGCGACTAGCGGGTTCTACGAGCAGTACTTC
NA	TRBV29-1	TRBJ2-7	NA	CSVGRSNSYEQYF	TGCAGCGTGGGTCGATCGAACTCCTACGAGCAGTACTTC
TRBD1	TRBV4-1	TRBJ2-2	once	CASSQDLDRGRWTGELFF	TGCGCCAGCAGCCAAGATCTCGACAGGGGGCGGTGGACCGGGGAGCTGTTTTTT
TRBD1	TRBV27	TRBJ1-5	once	CASSSDRGYQPQHF	TGTGCCAGCAGTTCGGACAGGGGATATCAGCCCCAGCATTTT
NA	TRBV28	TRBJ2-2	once	CASSFGTGELFF	TGTGCCAGCAGTTTCGGCACCGGGGAGCTGTTTTTT
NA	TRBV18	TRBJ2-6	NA	CASSPGPGNGANVLTF	TGTGCCAGCTCACCAGGGCCTGGGAACGGGGCCAACGTCCTGACTTTC
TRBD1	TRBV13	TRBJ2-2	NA	CASSRGTGNTGELFF	TGTGCCAGCAGCAGGGGGACAGGGAACACCGGGGAGCTGTTTTTT
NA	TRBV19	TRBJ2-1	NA	CASSISRMNEQFF	TGTGCCAGTAGTATTTCGCGGATGAATGAGCAGTTCTTC
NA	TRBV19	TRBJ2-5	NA	CASSIEYSGTQYF	TGTGCCAGTAGTATAGAGTACTCAGGGACCCAGTACTTC
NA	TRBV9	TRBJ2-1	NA	CASSPKTGSYNEQFF	TGTGCCAGCAGCCCAAAGACAGGATCCTACAATGAGCAGTTCTTC
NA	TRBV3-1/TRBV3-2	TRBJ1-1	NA	CASSRSGPDEAFF	TGTGCCAGCAGCCGTTCCGGACCTGATGAAGCTTTCTTT
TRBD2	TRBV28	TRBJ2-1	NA	CASRSAGGPYNEQFF	TGTGCCAGCAGATCGGCGGGAGGGCCCTACAATGAGCAGTTCTTC
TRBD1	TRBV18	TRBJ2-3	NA	CASLPGTGYDTQYF	TGTGCCAGCTTACCCGGGACAGGGTATGATACGCAGTATTTT
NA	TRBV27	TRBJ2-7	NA	CASSIGGGQVGTYEQYF	TGTGCCAGCAGTATAGGGGGTGGTCAGGTGGGAACCTACGAGCAGTACTTC
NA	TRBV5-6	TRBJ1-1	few	CASSLVGGSRGTEAFF	TGTGCCAGCAGCTTGGTCGGGGGGAGTCGGGGCACTGAAGCTTTCTTT
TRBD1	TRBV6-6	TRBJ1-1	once	CASSTGTGDTEAFF	TGTGCCAGCAGTACCGGGACAGGGGACACTGAAGCTTTCTTT
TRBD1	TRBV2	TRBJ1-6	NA	CASSLGTGSNSPLHF	TGTGCCAGCAGCCTCGGGACAGGGTCGAATTCACCCCTCCACTTT
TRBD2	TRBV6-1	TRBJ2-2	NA	CASSELWTSPYTGELFF	TGTGCCAGCAGTGAACTCTGGACTAGCCCTTACACCGGGGAGCTGTTTTTT
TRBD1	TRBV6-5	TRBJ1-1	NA	CASSPDRALAFF	TGTGCCAGCAGTCCGGACAGGGCCTTAGCTTTCTTT
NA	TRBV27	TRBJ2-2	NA	CASSLSLSPPVSGKHTGELFF	TGTGCCAGCAGTTTATCCCTCTCTCCCCCTGTTAGCGGTAAACACACCGGGGAGCTGTTTTTT
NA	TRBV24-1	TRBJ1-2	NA	CATSDPRGGRTYGYTF	TGTGCCACCAGTGATCCGAGAGGGGGGCGGACCTATGGCTACACCTTC
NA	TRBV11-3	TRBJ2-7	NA	CASSLDSSYEQYF	TGTGCCAGCAGCTTAGATTCCTCCTACGAGCAGTACTTC
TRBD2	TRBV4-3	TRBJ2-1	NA	CASSQVVAGAYEQFF	TGCGCCAGCAGCCAAGTGGTAGCGGGAGCCTATGAGCAGTTCTTC
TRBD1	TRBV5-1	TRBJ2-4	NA	CASSTRTGTDIQYF	TGCGCCAGCAGCACTCGGACAGGGACGGACATTCAGTACTTC
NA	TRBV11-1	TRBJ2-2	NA	CASSLDRRTGELFF	TGTGCCAGCAGCCTTGACAGACGAACCGGGGAGCTGTTTTTT
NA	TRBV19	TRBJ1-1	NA	CASSSPGRTEAFF	TGTGCCAGTAGTTCGCCGGGGAGGACTGAAGCTTTCTTT
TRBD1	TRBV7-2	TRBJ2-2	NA	CASSQYRGPYTGELFF	TGTGCCAGCAGTCAATACAGGGGCCCCTACACCGGGGAGCTGTTTTTT
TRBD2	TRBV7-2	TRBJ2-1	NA	CASCLVAGGPNEQFF	TGTGCCAGCTGCTTGGTAGCGGGAGGGCCCAATGAGCAGTTCTTC
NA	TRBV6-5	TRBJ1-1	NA	CASRARRVGTEAFF	TGTGCCAGCAGGGCCCGTAGGGTTGGCACTGAAGCTTTCTTT
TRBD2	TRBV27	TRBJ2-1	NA	CASGVAGFYNEQFF	TGTGCCAGCGGGGTAGCGGGATTCTACAATGAGCAGTTCTTC
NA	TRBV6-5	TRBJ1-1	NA	CASSYGWGVTEAFF	TGTGCCAGCAGTTACGGGTGGGGGGTCACTGAAGCTTTCTTT
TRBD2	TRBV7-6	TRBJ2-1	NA	CASSLYRTSFSYNEQFF	TGTGCCAGCAGCTTATATAGGACTAGTTTCTCCTACAATGAGCAGTTCTTC
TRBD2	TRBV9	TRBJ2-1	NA	CASSGGTSGSVDEQFF	TGTGCCAGCAGTGGAGGGACTAGCGGGAGCGTCGATGAGCAGTTCTTC
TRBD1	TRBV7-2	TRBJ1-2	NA	CASRLAGQSGYTF	TGTGCCAGCAGGCTAGCGGGACAGAGTGGCTACACCTTC
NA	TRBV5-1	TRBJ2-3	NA	CASRRGTPVGTDTQYF	TGCGCCAGCAGGCGAGGGACTCCAGTGGGCACAGATACGCAGTATTTT
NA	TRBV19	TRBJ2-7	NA	CASSIGPAPYEQYF	TGTGCCAGTAGTATTGGGCCAGCCCCCTACGAGCAGTACTTC